This T cell receptor beta chain was captured by sequencing in a study of shared clonotypes between healthy human individuals (TCRdb year 2020). Describing the broader study: The cohort comprised two women and three men aged 18 to 49 years. Between about 0.94 and 8.9 billion PBMCs per donor were obtained by leukapheresis. Libraries were prepared and TCR repertoires were sequenced by different laboratories using diverse techniques, in order to increase sequencing depth and limit assay-specific biases. To estimate repertoire size and how much clonotype sharing occurs between individuals, the study deeply sequenced the blood TCR repertoires of 4 to 6 healthy adults. For each donor, three plates each were used for CD4 naive and CD4 memory, two plates were used for CD8 naive, and one plate was used for CD8 memory.

Healthy HIV-negative adults with no recently reported acute infections or vaccinations were included as donors. Every donor was a Caucasian adult residing in Nashville, Tennessee, USA. CD4+ T cells were enriched by magnetic negative selection, after which naive cells were positively selected on CD45RA and the negative fraction was taken as the memory subset. After blood collection by leukapheresis, PBMCs were isolated using Ficoll-Histopaque density gradient centrifugation and then cryopreserved in the vapor phase of liquid nitrogen. Analytical flow cytometry was used to check the purity and quantity of every magnetically sorted T cell population. Genomic DNA was isolated from every sorted fraction and measured by UV absorbance on a Nanodrop 2000c. Using the deep immunoSEQ assay, TCR CDR3 regions were amplified from genomic DNA by multiplex PCR. Genomic DNA extracted from each cell subset was distributed evenly over all wells of several immunoSEQ 96-well plates, and each plate served as one replicate. For sorted subsets, around 200 ng genomic DNA, equal to about 30,000 T cell genomes, was loaded into each replicate PCR. Purified libraries were measured with a Qubit 3.0 fluorometer, size-checked on a Bioanalyzer 2100, and measured again with the KAPA Library Quantification kit. Each immunoSEQ 96-well plate was sequenced on its own single-read 150-cycle Illumina NextSeq 550 flow cell. The source study handled its data this way. The immunoSEQ output contained only junctional sequences without quality scores, so filtering could not match that applied to full-length reads. To assign V/J genes and CDR3, sequences were annotated using PyIR, a Python wrapper for IgBLAST v1.9, with IMGT germline references. Reads were removed for weak V/J assignments (E-value above 1e-6), missing CDR3, stop codons, out-of-frame junctions, or ambiguous translated residues. V3J clonotypes were defined as sequences sharing the same inferred V gene, J gene, and CDR3 amino acid sequence. To compute the percentage overlap between repertoires, the number of shared unique clonotypes was divided by the size of the smaller repertoire. Richness of each repertoire was evaluated using RTK rarefaction, the Chao1 estimator, and Recon v2.1 estimates of unobserved clonotypes. Generation probabilities for all TCRbeta clonotypes obtained by the gDNA method from a handful of donors were computed using OLGA. Not all clones reach the TCRdb copy of this immuneACCESS table, which keeps in-frame sequences only. Checked studies attribute under half of the gap to unresolved V genes and leave the rest unexplained. Clone size and V and J calls were adopted from that table, with D and trimming inferred from the DNA. This sample is represented by about 2.5 million clones; approximately 90% of them were singletons. The ten largest make up 0.3% to 0.4% of the sample.

Here V drops 1 base and J drops 5 bases, and the junction holds 7 bases not matched to any gene. The germline V gene encodes CDR1 KGHSH and CDR2 LQKENI. CDR3 length: 16 amino acids, cysteine to phenylalanine. Only the CDR3 part of the read is kept: 48 bases, read in frame from the first base. Broader findings and caveats from the paper: Estimated clonotype richness was generally larger for naive than for memory subsets. Only blood was sampled, and tissue TCR repertoires likely differ from those in blood. Pairwise subsampling led to the expectation that sequencing depth would affect the degree of clonotype sharing among donors. Sharing across a handful of donors was observed for about 5% of naive CD4, 3% to 4% of naive CD8, 2% to 2.5% of memory CD4, and about 0.4% of memory CD8 clonotypes. Incomplete sequencing was indicated by rarefaction of sorted-subset datasets, despite the large sequencing depth. The small number of donors limited the genetic and exposure-history diversity represented. Higher generation probabilities were observed for clonotypes shared by all four sorted-subset donors than for non-shared clonotypes.

In its sample, this clone was seen a few times. The antigen it binds to is not known. No qualities accompany the bases; no much larger clone lies one base away. The chain joins TRBV18 to TRBJ2-2; 7 bases in the junction line up with TRBD1. The TCR comes from a man in his late teens or twenties in good health. Some clones in this sample may be carry-over from other donors' samples. The sequencing input was naive CD4+ T cells from PBMCs. Interpreted using the paper, the cell subset or site label stands for: CD45RA+ positively selected. The sequenced DNA: TGTGCCAGCTCACCACGAGAGACAGGGAAGACCGGGGAGCTGTTTTTT. Its translation is CASSPRETGKTGELFF.